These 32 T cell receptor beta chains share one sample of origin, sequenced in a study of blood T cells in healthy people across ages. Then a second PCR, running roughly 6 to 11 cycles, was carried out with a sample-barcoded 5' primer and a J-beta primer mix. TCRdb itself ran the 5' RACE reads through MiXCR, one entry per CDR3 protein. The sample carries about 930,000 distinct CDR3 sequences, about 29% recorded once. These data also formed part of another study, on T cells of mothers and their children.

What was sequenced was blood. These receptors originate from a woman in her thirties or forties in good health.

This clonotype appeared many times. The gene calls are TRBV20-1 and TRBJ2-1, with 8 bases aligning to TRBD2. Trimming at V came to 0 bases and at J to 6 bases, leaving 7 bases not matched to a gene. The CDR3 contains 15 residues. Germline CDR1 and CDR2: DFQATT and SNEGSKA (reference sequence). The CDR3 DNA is TGCAGTGCTAGAGATCCGGGGGGGTCTGGCAATGAGCAGTTCTTC. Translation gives CSARDPGGSGNEQFF.

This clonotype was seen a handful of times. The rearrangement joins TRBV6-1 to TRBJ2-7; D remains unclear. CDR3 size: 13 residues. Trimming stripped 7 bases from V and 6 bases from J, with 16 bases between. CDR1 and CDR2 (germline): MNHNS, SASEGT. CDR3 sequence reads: CASNPVLSSEQYF. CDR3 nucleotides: TGTGCCAGCAACCCGGTCCTCAGCTCCGAGCAGTACTTC.

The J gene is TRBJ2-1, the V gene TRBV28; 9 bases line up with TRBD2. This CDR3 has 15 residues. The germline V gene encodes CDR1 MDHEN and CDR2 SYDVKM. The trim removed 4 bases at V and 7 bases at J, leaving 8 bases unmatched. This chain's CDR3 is CASSSPSGVRNEQFF. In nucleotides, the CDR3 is TGTGCCAGCAGTTCGCCTAGCGGGGTTCGTAATGAGCAGTTCTTC.

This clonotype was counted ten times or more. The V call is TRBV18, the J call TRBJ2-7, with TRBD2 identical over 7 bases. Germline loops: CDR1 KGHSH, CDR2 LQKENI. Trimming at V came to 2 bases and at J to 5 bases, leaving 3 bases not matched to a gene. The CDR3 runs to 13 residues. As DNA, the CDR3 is TGTGCCAGCTCACCAGTGGGGGGGGACGAGCAGTACTTC. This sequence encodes CASSPVGGDEQYF. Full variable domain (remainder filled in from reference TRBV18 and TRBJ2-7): NAGVMQNPRHLVRRRGQEARLRCSPMKGHSHVYWYRQLPEEGLKFMVYLQKENIIDESGMPKERFSAEFPKEGPSILRIQQVVRGDSAAYFCASSPVGGDEQYFGPGTRLTVT.

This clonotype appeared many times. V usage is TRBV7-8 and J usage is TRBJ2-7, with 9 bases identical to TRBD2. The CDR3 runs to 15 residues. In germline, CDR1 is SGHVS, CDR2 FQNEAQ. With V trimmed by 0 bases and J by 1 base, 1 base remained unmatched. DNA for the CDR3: TGTGCCAGCAGCTTAGCTCTAGCGGGGTCCTACGAGCAGTACTTC. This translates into CASSLALAGSYEQYF.

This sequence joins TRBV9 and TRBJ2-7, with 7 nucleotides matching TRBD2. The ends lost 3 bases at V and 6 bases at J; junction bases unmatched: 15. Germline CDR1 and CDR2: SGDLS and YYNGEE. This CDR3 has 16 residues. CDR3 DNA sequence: TGTGCCAGCAGCGAACACCCAGCGGGGCGGGGAGGCGAGCAGTACTTC. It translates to CASSEHPAGRGGEQYF.

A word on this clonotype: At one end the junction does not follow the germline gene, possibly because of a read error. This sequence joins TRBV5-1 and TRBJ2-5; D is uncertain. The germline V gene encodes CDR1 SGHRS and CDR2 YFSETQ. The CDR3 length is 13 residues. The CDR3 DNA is TGTGCCAGCAGCTCCGAAGTTAAAGAGACCCAGTACTTC. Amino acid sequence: CASSSEVKETQYF.

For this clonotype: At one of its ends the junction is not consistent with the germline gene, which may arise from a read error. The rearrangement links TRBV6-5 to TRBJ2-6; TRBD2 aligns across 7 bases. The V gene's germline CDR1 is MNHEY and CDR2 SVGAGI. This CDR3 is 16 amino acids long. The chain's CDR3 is CASSYSAGTGANVRTF. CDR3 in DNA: TGTGCCAGCAGCTACTCAGCGGGGACTGGGGCCAACGTCCGGACTTTC.

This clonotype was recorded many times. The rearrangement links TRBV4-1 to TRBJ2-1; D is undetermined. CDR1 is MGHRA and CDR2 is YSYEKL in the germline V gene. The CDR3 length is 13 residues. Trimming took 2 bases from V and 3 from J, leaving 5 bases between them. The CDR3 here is CASSQTSYNEQFF. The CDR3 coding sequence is TGCGCCAGCAGCCAAACCAGCTACAATGAGCAGTTCTTC.

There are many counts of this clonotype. The CDR3 spells CASSLTRPDRDPNEQYF. For the CDR3, the DNA is TGTGCCAGCAGCTTAACTAGGCCGGACAGGGATCCCAACGAGCAGTACTTC. The V and J genes are TRBV7-9 and TRBJ2-7; 8 nucleotides line up with TRBD1. V was pared by 2 bases and J by 5 bases, with 14 bases of the junction left unmatched. The germline V gene has CDR1 SEHNR and CDR2 FQNEAQ (reference sequence). The CDR3 is made up of 17 amino acids.

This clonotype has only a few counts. For the CDR3, the DNA is TGTGCCAGCAGCTTGTACTCGACAGGGGGACAGCCCCAGCATTTT. It yields the protein CASSLYSTGGQPQHF. This chain links TRBV5-5 with TRBJ1-5; 9 nucleotides align to TRBD1. In germline, CDR1 is SGHKS, CDR2 YYEKEE (reference sequence). The V and J ends lost 1 base and 7 bases, in that order; junction bases with no gene match: 6. The CDR3 has 15 amino acids.

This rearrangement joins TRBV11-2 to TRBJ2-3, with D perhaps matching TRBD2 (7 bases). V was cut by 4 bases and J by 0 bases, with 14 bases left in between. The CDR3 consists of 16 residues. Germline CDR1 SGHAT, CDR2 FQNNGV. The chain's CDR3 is CASSWGGGVSTDTQYF. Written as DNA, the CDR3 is TGTGCCAGCAGCTGGGGAGGGGGGGTGAGCACAGATACGCAGTATTTT.

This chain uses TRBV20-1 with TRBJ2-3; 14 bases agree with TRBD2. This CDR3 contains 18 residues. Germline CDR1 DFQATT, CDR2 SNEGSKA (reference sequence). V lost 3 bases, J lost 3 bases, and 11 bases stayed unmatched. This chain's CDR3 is CSASSGLAGGPITDTQYF. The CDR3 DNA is TGCAGTGCTAGCTCTGGACTAGCGGGGGGCCCTATTACAGATACGCAGTATTTT.

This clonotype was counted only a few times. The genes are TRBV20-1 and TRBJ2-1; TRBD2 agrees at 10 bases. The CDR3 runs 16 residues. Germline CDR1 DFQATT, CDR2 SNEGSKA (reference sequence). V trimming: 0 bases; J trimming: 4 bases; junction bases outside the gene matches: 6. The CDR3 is CSARDLLAGDYNEQFF. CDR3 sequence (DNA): TGCAGTGCTAGAGATCTTCTAGCGGGGGATTACAATGAGCAGTTCTTC.

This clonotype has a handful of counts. This CDR3 reads CASTTSTRNSPLHF. CDR3 bases: TGTGCCAGCACCACTTCCACGCGGAATTCACCCCTCCACTTT. The J gene is TRBJ1-6, the V gene TRBV28; the D is unclear. The CDR3 has 14 residues. Germline V lookup: CDR1 MDHEN, CDR2 SYDVKM. Trimming removed 7 bases at V and 7 bases at J, with 14 bases between.

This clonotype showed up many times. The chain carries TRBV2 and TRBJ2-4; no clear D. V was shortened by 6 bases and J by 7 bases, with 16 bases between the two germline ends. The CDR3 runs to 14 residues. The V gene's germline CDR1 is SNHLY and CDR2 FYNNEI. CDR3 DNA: TGTGCCAGCAGCAATCGGACCCCACCGAACATTCAGTACTTC. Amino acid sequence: CASSNRTPPNIQYF.

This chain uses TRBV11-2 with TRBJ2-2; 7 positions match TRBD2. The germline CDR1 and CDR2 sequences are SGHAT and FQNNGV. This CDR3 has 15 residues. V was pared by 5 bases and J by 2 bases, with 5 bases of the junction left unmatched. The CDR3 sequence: CASSEAGLNTGELFF. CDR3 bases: TGTGCCAGCAGCGAAGCGGGGCTTAACACCGGGGAGCTGTTTTTT.

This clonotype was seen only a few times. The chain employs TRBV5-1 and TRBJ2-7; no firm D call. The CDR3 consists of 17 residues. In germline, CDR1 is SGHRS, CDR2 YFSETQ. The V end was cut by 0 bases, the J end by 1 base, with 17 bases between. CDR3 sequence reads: CASSLEVSSRISYEQYF. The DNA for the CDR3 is TGCGCCAGCAGCTTGGAGGTGTCGTCCAGGATTTCCTACGAGCAGTACTTC.

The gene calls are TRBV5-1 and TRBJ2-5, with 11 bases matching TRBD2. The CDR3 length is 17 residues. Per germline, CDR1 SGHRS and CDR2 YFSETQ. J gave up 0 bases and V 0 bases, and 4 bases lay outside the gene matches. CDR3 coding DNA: TGCGCCAGCAGCTTGGCGCTAGCGGGGGGCTACCAAGAGACCCAGTACTTC. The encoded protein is CASSLALAGGYQETQYF.

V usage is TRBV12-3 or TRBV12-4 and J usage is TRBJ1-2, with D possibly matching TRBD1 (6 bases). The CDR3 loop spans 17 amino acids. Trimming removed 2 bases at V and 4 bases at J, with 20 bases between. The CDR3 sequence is CASSLSLLRQGSYGYTF. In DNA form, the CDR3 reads TGTGCCAGCAGTTTAAGTTTATTGAGGCAGGGGAGCTATGGCTACACCTTC.

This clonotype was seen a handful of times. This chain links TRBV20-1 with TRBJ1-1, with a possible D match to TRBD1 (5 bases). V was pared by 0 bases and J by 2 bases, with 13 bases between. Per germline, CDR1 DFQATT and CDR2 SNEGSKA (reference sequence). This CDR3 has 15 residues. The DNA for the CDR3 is TGCAGTGCTAGAGATGGGGGGTCGGATAACACTGAAGCTTTCTTT. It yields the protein CSARDGGSDNTEAFF.

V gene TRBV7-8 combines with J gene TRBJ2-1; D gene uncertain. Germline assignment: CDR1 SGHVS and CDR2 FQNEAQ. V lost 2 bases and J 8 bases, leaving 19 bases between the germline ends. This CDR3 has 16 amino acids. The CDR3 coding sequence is TGTGCCAGCAGCTTACTCCGATTCGTCGGCGGCGATGAGCAGTTCTTC. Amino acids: CASSLLRFVGGDEQFF.

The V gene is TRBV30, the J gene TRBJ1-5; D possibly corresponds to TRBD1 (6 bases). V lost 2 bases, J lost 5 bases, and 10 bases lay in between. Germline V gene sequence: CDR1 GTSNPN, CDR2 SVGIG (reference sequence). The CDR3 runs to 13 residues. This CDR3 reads CAWSLAGDQPQHF. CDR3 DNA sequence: TGTGCCTGGAGTTTGGCAGGGGATCAGCCCCAGCATTTT.

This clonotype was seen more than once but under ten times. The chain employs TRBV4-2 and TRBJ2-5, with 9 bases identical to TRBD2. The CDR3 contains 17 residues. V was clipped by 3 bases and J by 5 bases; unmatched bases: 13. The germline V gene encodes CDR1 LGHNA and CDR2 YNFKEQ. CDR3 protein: CASSQTGTSQARETQYF. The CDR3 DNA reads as TGTGCCAGCAGCCAGACCGGGACTAGCCAGGCCCGCGAGACCCAGTACTTC.

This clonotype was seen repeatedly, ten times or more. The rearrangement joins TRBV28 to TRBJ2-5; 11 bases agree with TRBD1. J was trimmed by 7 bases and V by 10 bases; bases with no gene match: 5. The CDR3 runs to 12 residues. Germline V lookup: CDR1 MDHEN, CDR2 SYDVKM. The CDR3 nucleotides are TGTGCCACCGGACAGGGGGCGAGGACCCAGTACTTC. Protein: CATGQGARTQYF.

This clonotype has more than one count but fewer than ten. CDR3 nucleotide sequence: TGTGCCAGCAGCTTACCCCACACCGGGACAGTGAACACTGAAGCTTTCTTT. Translation: CASSLPHTGTVNTEAFF. The chain links TRBV7-9 to TRBJ1-1; 7 nucleotides agree with TRBD1. Germline V CDR1 and CDR2: SEHNR, FQNEAQ (reference sequence). The trim removed 2 bases at V and 0 bases at J, leaving 9 bases unmatched. The CDR3 totals 17 residues.

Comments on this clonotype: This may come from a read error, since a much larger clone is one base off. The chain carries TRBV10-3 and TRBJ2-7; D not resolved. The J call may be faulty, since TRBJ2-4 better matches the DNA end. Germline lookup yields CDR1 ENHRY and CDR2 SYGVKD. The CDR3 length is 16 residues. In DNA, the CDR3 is TGTGTCATCAGTGAGTCTATGGGCCCGTCCAAAAACATTCAGTACTTC. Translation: CVISESMGPSKNIQYF.

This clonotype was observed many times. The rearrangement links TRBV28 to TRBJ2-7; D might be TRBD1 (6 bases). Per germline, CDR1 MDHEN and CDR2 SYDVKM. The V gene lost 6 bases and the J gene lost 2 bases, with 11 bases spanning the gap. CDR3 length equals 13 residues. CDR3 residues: CASRPQGTYEQYF. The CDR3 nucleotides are TGTGCCAGCAGACCACAGGGTACCTACGAGCAGTACTTC.

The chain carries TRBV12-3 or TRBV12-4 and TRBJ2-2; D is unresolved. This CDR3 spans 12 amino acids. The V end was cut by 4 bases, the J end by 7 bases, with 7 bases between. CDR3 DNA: TGTGCCAGCAGTTGGGGTGGCGGGGAGCTGTTTTTT. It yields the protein CASSWGGGELFF.

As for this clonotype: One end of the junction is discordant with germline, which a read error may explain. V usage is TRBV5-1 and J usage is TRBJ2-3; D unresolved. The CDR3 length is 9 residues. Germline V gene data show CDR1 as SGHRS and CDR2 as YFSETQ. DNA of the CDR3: TGCGCCAGCAGCTCGAATAAATGTTTT. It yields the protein CASSSNKCF.

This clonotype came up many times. The CDR3: CASSFFLRSPLHF. The CDR3 bases are TGTGCCAGCAGTTTCTTCTTACGTTCACCCCTCCACTTT. The chain uses TRBV12-3 or TRBV12-4 and TRBJ1-6; no clear D. V was shortened by 3 bases and J by 9 bases, with 9 bases between the two germline ends. The CDR3 extends over 13 amino acids.

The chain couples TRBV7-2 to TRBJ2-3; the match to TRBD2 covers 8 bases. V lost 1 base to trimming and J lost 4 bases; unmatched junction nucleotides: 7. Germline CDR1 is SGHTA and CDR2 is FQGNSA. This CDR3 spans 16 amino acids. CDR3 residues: CASSLGRGAGADTQYF. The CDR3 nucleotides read TGTGCCAGCAGCTTAGGGCGGGGGGCGGGGGCAGATACGCAGTATTTT.